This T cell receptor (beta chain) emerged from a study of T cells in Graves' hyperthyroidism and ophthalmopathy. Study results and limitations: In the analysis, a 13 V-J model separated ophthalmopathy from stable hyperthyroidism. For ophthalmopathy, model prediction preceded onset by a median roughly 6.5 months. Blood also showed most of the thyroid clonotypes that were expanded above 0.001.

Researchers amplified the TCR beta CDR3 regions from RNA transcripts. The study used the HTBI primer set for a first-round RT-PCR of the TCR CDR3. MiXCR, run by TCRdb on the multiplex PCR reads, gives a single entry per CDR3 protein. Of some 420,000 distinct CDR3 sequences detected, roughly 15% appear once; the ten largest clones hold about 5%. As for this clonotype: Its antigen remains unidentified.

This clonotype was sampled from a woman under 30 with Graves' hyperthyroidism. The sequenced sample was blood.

This chain's CDR3 is CSARAPGQGLTEAFF. The DNA of the CDR3 is TGCAGTGCTAGAGCCCCGGGACAGGGATTGACTGAAGCTTTCTTT. V usage is TRBV20-1 and J usage is TRBJ1-1; 9 nucleotides agree with TRBD1. CDR3 length: 15 residues. Trimming at V came to 1 base and at J to 5 bases, leaving 8 bases not matched to a gene. The germline gives CDR1 DFQATT, CDR2 SNEGSKA (reference sequence).